A single sample is the source of the 18 T cell receptor beta chains below, sequenced in a study of control samples from healthy donors and cancer patients. TCRdb's copy holds only in-frame clones and misses some; the assay was immunoSEQ multiplex PCR. The sample contains 80,000 to 100,000 clones, about 91% of which appear only once. Sequencing used blood. The source of these receptors is a man aged 25 to 40 in good health.

A note on this clone: The sample carries other DNA sequences with the same CDR3. The chain uses TRBV2 and TRBJ1-5, with 10 bases matching TRBD1. This CDR3 comprises 13 residues. J gave up 7 bases and V 4 bases, and 1 base lay outside the gene matches. Per germline, CDR1 SNHLY and CDR2 FYNNEI. CDR3 region: CASSGTGGQPQHF. The DNA of the CDR3 is TGTGCCAGCAGTGGGACAGGGGGACAGCCCCAGCATTTT.

V usage is TRBV27 and J usage is TRBJ1-1, with 9 bases lining up with TRBD1. V was pared by 5 bases and J by 5 bases, with 6 bases of the junction left unmatched. From germline, CDR1 is MNHEY and CDR2 SMNVEV (reference sequence). CDR3 length equals 14 residues. CDR3 DNA sequence: TGTGCCAGCAGTCCCGGACAGGGGATAACTGAAGCTTTCTTT. Protein sequence: CASSPGQGITEAFF.

V usage is TRBV27 and J usage is TRBJ1-1; D uncertain. Deletions cut 0 bases from V and 6 bases from J, with 8 bases between. CDR1 is MNHEY and CDR2 is SMNVEV in the germline V gene (reference sequence). The CDR3 extends over 13 amino acids. The CDR3 DNA reads TGTGCCAGCAGTTTATCGAGGGTAGCTGAAGCTTTCTTT. Protein product: CASSLSRVAEAFF.

This rearrangement joins TRBV3-1 (or the pseudogene TRBV3-2) to TRBJ1-4; D unclear. V was shortened by 0 bases and J by 6 bases, with 8 bases between the two germline ends. CDR3 length: 14 residues. CDR1 is LGHDT and CDR2 is YNNKEL in the germline V gene (reference sequence). Written as DNA, the CDR3 is TGTGCCAGCAGCCAAGAAGATGGGGATGAAAAACTGTTTTTT. Translation: CASSQEDGDEKLFF.

The rearrangement joins TRBV6-5 to TRBJ2-7; D unresolved. The CDR3 spans 14 residues. Trimming removed 0 bases from V and 3 bases from J, with 9 bases in between. Germline CDR1 and CDR2: MNHEY and SVGAGI. As DNA, the CDR3 is TGTGCCAGCAGTTACTCCGGCAACTACTACGAGCAGTACTTC. Protein sequence: CASSYSGNYYEQYF.

The gene calls are TRBV12-2 and TRBJ2-5. TRBV12-2 is flagged as a pseudogene. The CDR3 sequence is 15 residues long. The CDR3 DNA reads TGTGCAAGTCGCTTATACGCAAGGAAGGAAGAGACCCAGTACTTC. It translates to CASRLYARKEETQYF.

The J gene is TRBJ2-1, the V gene TRBV9, with 8 nucleotides matching TRBD2. V shed 4 bases and J 2 bases; nucleotides not matched to a gene: 8. CDR1 SGDLS and CDR2 YYNGEE come from the germline V gene. The CDR3 loop spans 16 amino acids. The CDR3 protein is CASSHEAGDPYNEQFF. CDR3 nucleotides: TGTGCCAGCAGCCATGAAGCGGGGGACCCCTACAATGAGCAGTTCTTC.

CDR3 sequence reads: CASSPGQGAGEQFF. The CDR3 region has the DNA TGTGCCAGCAGCCCAGGACAGGGGGCTGGTGAGCAGTTCTTC. The chain links TRBV3-1 (or the pseudogene TRBV3-2) to TRBJ2-1, with 11 bases lining up with TRBD1. From germline, CDR1 is LGHDT and CDR2 YNNKEL (reference sequence). CDR3 size: 14 residues. With V trimmed by 4 bases and J by 9 bases, 5 bases remained unmatched.

The chain has TRBV29-1 and TRBJ2-7; 9 positions agree with TRBD1. J lost 1 base, V lost 6 bases, and 7 bases had no gene match. From germline, CDR1 is SQVTM and CDR2 ANQGSEA. This CDR3 has 14 residues. CDR3 sequence reads: CSVRQGEGSYEQYF. CDR3 nucleotides: TGCAGCGTAAGACAGGGGGAGGGTTCCTACGAGCAGTACTTC.

The chain uses TRBV27 and TRBJ2-1, with 9 bases that match TRBD2. The ends lost 8 bases at V and 12 bases at J; junction bases unmatched: 11. Germline CDR1 and CDR2: MNHEY and SMNVEV (reference sequence). The CDR3 covers 13 residues. The CDR3 DNA reads TGTGCCAGCCAAATAGCGCGGGAGGGCCGGCAGTTCTTC. This codes for CASQIAREGRQFF.

This clone has a single count. The gene calls are TRBV19 and TRBJ1-1; 7 nucleotides agree with TRBD1. Germline V gene sequence: CDR1 LNHDA, CDR2 SQIVND (reference sequence). V lost 6 bases and J lost 1; bases outside the gene matches: 8. CDR3 length: 15 amino acids. CDR3 protein: CASSRVGQPNTEAFF. The CDR3, as DNA: TGTGCCAGTAGCCGAGTGGGACAGCCGAACACTGAAGCTTTCTTT.

The V call is TRBV5-1, the J call TRBJ2-2; 12 nucleotides line up with TRBD2. The CDR3 is made up of 15 amino acids. The V gene end was trimmed by 6 bases and the J gene end by 5 bases; junction bases not matched to a gene: 5. From germline, CDR1 is SGHRS and CDR2 YFSETQ. The CDR3 spells CASTRTSGKTGELFF. The CDR3, as DNA: TGCGCCAGCACCCGGACTAGCGGGAAGACCGGGGAGCTGTTTTTT.

The chain uses TRBV30 and TRBJ2-1; D might be TRBD1 (6 bases). CDR3 size: 14 residues. Trimming removed 0 bases from V and 6 bases from J, with 12 bases in between. Germline values: CDR1 GTSNPN, CDR2 SVGIG (reference sequence). CDR3: CAWSVQGVGNEQFF. DNA of the CDR3: TGTGCCTGGAGTGTACAGGGAGTCGGCAATGAGCAGTTCTTC.

The CDR3 DNA follows: TGCGCCAGCAGCCCCGCGACTAGCGGGTACACAGATACGCAGTATTTT. Its translation is CASSPATSGYTDTQYF. The chain carries TRBV5-1 and TRBJ2-3; 10 bases are a match to TRBD2. The CDR3 contains 16 residues. From germline, CDR1 is SGHRS and CDR2 YFSETQ. V shed 4 bases, J shed 2 bases, and the junction held 7 bases outside the gene matches.

The chain links TRBV24-1 to TRBJ2-6; no clear D gene. The germline CDR1 and CDR2 sequences are KGHDR and SFDVKD. The CDR3 has 13 amino acids. Trimming took 7 bases from V and 0 from J, leaving 3 bases between them. Written as DNA, the CDR3 is TGTGCCACCAGACACTCTGGGGCCAACGTCCTGACTTTC. Translated, it gives CATRHSGANVLTF.

This rearrangement joins TRBV6-2 or TRBV6-3 to TRBJ1-1; 11 bases line up with TRBD1. Losses at the gene ends were 6 bases for V and 4 bases for J; bases not matched to a gene: 10. Germline V CDR1 and CDR2: MNHEY, SVGEGT. This CDR3 is built from 16 residues. DNA of the CDR3: TGTGCCAGCAGGCCTCGCGCCGGGACAGGGGGCACTGAAGCTTTCTTT. It translates to CASRPRAGTGGTEAFF.

The CDR3 spells CASSLSGGFKFSYEQYF. CDR3 bases: TGTGCCAGCAGTTTATCGGGAGGGTTTAAATTTTCCTACGAGCAGTACTTC. The genes are TRBV27 and TRBJ2-7; TRBD2 agrees at 7 bases. V dropped 0 bases and J dropped 1; count of bases not matched to a gene: 9. The CDR3 runs 17 residues. Germline V gene data show CDR1 as MNHEY and CDR2 as SMNVEV (reference sequence).

This chain links TRBV3-1 (or the pseudogene TRBV3-2) with TRBJ2-2; D possibly corresponds to TRBD2 (5 bases). V was trimmed by 5 bases and J by 1 base, leaving 14 bases between them. Germline values: CDR1 LGHDT, CDR2 YNNKEL (reference sequence). This CDR3 spans 16 amino acids. The CDR3 coding sequence is TGTGCCAGCAGCACGTTGAGGGCGGGGAACACCGGGGAGCTGTTTTTT. Translated, it gives CASSTLRAGNTGELFF.